The T cell receptor beta chain under discussion was sequenced for a study of T-cell memory formation after mild COVID-19. This clonotype was observed many times. Its matching antigen is unknown. Findings and limits, study-wide: Pre-infection memory held some responding clones, suggesting pre-existing cross-reactive T cells responded. Clones contracting day 15 to 85 were balanced CD4/CD8; later expanders leaned CD4+. In second-wave clones peaking day 37, SARS-CoV-2 specificity remained unconfirmed.

Using constant-segment primers, 5'RACE produced TCR alpha and TCR beta cDNA libraries carrying sample barcodes and UMIs. TCRdb passed the 5' RACE reads through MiXCR, listing each CDR3 protein once. The sample contains some 320,000 distinct CDR3 sequences, about a sixth of which appear only once. The TCR was taken from a man in his late teens or twenties who had mild COVID-19 (a few samples of this study predate the infection). Cell type and time point are not known. Source material: PBMCs or a T cell subset sorted from them (not recorded which).

CDR3 loop: CASSLTGEVGNTQYF. CDR3 in DNA: TGTGCCAGCAGCTTAACCGGGGAGGTAGGGAATACGCAGTATTTT. The rearrangement links TRBV7-3 to TRBJ2-3, with a tentative D call TRBD2 (6 bases). Germline lookup yields CDR1 SGHTA and CDR2 FQGTGA. V gave up 0 bases and J gave up 7 bases, with 14 bases separating them. CDR3 length: 15 residues. The variable domain in full, completed from reference TRBV7-3 and TRBJ2-3, reads GAGVSQTPSNKVTEKGKYVELRCDPISGHTALYWYRQSLGQGPEFLIYFQGTGAADDSGLPNDRFFAVRPEGSVSTLKIQRTERGDSAVYLCASSLTGEVGNTQYFGPGTRLTVL.